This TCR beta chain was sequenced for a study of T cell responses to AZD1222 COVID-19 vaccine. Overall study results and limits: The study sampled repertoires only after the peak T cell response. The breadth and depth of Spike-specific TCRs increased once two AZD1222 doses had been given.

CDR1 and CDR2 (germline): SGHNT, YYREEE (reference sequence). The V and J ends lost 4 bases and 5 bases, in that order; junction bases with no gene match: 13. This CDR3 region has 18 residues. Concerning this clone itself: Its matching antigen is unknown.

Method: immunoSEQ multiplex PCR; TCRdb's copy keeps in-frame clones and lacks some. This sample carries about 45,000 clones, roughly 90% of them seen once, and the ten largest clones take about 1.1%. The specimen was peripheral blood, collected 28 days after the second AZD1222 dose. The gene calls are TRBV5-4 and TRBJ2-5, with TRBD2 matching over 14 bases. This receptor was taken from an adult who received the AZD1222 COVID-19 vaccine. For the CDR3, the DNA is TGTGCCAGCAGCCCCGGGACTAGCGGGAGTAGATTGGAGGAGACCCAGTACTTC. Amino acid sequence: CASSPGTSGSRLEETQYF.